This T cell receptor beta chain appears in the sequencing data of a study of cytomegalovirus exposure and HLA in healthy donors. Study-level background: Inside one of the first data releases sat some 85 million unique TCRs taken from HLA-typed donors.

The PCR used 60 Vbeta and 13 Jbeta primers. This table comes from immunoSEQ multiplex PCR, and its TCRdb copy is limited to in-frame clones, with some not included. The table records some 150,000 clones, roughly 77% of them present only once. CDR1 and CDR2 (germline): MDHEN, SYDVKM. J gave up 4 bases and V 6 bases, and 7 bases lay outside the gene matches. The CDR3 is 15 amino acids. Specimen: PBMCs. V is TRBV28 and J is TRBJ1-5; 9 bases are shared with TRBD1. This TCR was recovered from a human donor in good health. The DNA for the CDR3 is TGTGCCAGCAGGCCGGGACAGGGAGATAATCAGCCCCAGCATTTT. Translation gives CASRPGQGDNQPQHF.